This TCR beta chain was identified in a study of control samples from healthy donors and cancer patients. Germline V gene data show CDR1 as SGHTA and CDR2 as FQGNSA. The CDR3 is made up of 15 amino acids. V gave up 5 bases and J gave up 6 bases; unmatched junction bases: 10. Clones were sequenced by immunoSEQ multiplex PCR, and TCRdb holds only the in-frame ones, with some missing. The repertoire consists of about 120,000 clones, with more than 80% occurring once and the leading ten covering almost 40%. The source is a man in his forties or fifties in good health. Sequencing input: blood. The V call is TRBV7-2, the J call TRBJ1-2; 9 nucleotides match TRBD1. This CDR3 is CASSLQGQGVDGYTF. The CDR3 DNA reads TGTGCCAGCAGCCTCCAGGGACAGGGAGTCGATGGCTACACCTTC.